This TCR beta chain was identified in a study of molecular identifiers for immune sequencing clone quantification. CDR1 is SGHTA, CDR2 FQGNSA, per germline. V dropped 3 bases and J dropped 0 bases, with 18 bases sitting between them. The CDR3 contains 19 residues. TCRdb reprocessed the PCR reads via MiXCR and lists one record per CDR3 protein. The repertoire consists of approximately 500,000 distinct CDR3 sequences, with 25% occurring once and the leading ten covering over 0.6%. This clonotype has a count of ten or more. J is TRBJ2-6 and V is TRBV7-2; no clear D gene. The sequenced sample consisted of naive CD8+ T cells from blood, with Jurkat cell RNA spiked in. Subset: FACS-sorted CD8+CD4-CCR7+CD45RA+ naive T cells. This clonotype originated in a human donor in good health. Some libraries in this study had Jurkat cell RNA spiked in. For the CDR3, the DNA is TGTGCCAGCAGCTTCATTCGGACCGGAATTTTCTCTGGGGCCAACGTCCTGACTTTC. Its translation: CASSFIRTGIFSGANVLTF.